The rows below give T cell receptor beta chains drawn from one sample of a study of T-cell reconstitution after alpha-beta-depleted transplantation in children. One entry per CDR3 protein, called by TCRdb with MiXCR from the PCR reads. The sample shows about 200,000 distinct CDR3 sequences, roughly 15% of them seen only once. Sample: PBMCs from the stem cell graft donor, taken from the stem cell graft. The receptors originated from a human donor who donated a stem cell graft to a child with acute lymphoblastic leukemia. CDR3s include the opening cysteine and the closing phenylalanine or tryptophan. The D gene is left open where the match is weak. Rows may omit the clone size; those that give it use once, few, many or a size class.

D: NA; size: NA; V: TRBV12-3/TRBV12-4; J: TRBJ2-7; DNA: TGTACCTTCAGTTTAGCGGAGTGGACAAGATCGGGGGAGAACGAGCAGTACTTC; CDR3: CTFSLAEWTRSGENEQYF
D: TRBD2; size: many; V: TRBV20-1; J: TRBJ2-1; DNA: TGCAGTGCTAGACCAGTACTAGCGGGCTCCTACAATGAGCAGTTCTTC; CDR3: CSARPVLAGSYNEQFF
D: NA; size: many; V: TRBV3-1; J: TRBJ1-1; DNA: TGTGCCAGCAGCCAATTTATAGCCGGGCAGACTCTTATGAACACTGAAGCTTTCTTT; CDR3: CASSQFIAGQTLMNTEAFF
D: TRBD1; size: many; V: TRBV4-1; J: TRBJ1-1; DNA: TGCGCCAGCAGCCAAGGAAGGGGGCACCGGTCTGAAGCTTTCTTT; CDR3: CASSQGRGHRSEAFF
D: TRBD1; size: few; V: TRBV7-9; J: TRBJ2-5; DNA: TGTGCCAGCAGCTCCCCAGGGGGCTGGGGTGAGACCCAGTACTTC; CDR3: CASSSPGGWGETQYF
D: NA; size: NA; V: TRBV6-1; J: TRBJ1-1; DNA: TGTGCCAGCAGTGTCGCACCTCTGAACACTGAAGCTTTCTTT; CDR3: CASSVAPLNTEAFF
D: TRBD2; size: NA; V: TRBV27; J: TRBJ2-2; DNA: TGTGCCAGCAGTCACAGGGGACAGCCACCGGGACTAGCGGGAGGCGCGGAGCTGTTTTTT; CDR3: CASSHRGQPPGLAGGAELFF
D: TRBD2; size: NA; V: TRBV5-1; J: TRBJ2-3; DNA: TGCGCCAGCAGCTATACCGGGACTAGCGGGAGGACGGGCACAGATACGCAGTATTTT; CDR3: CASSYTGTSGRTGTDTQYF
D: NA; size: many; V: TRBV27; J: TRBJ2-7; DNA: TGTGCCAGCAGAACAGGGATTCAAGGCTACGAGCAGTACTTC; CDR3: CASRTGIQGYEQYF
D: NA; size: many; V: TRBV11-3; J: TRBJ2-5; DNA: TGTGCCAGCAGCTTGACGAATCAAGAGACCCAGTACTTC; CDR3: CASSLTNQETQYF
D: NA; size: few; V: TRBV24-1; J: TRBJ2-1; DNA: TGTGCCACCAGTGATGGAGGGGTCGGGTCAATAGAGCAGTTCTTC; CDR3: CATSDGGVGSIEQFF
D: NA; size: many; V: TRBV5-1; J: TRBJ1-1; DNA: TGCGCCAGCAGCTTGAGGCAGACGAACACTGAAGCTTTCTTT; CDR3: CASSLRQTNTEAFF
D: TRBD2; size: NA; V: TRBV5-6; J: TRBJ2-5; DNA: TGTGCCAGCAGCGGGGGGACTAGCGGGAGATATGAAGAGACCCAGTACTTC; CDR3: CASSGGTSGRYEETQYF
D: NA; size: many; V: TRBV6-5; J: TRBJ1-5; DNA: TGTGCCAGCAGTTTAAGTTATAGCAATCAGCCCCAGCATTTT; CDR3: CASSLSYSNQPQHF
D: TRBD1; size: many; V: TRBV12-3/TRBV12-4; J: TRBJ1-1; DNA: TGTGCCAGCAGTCGGGACAGGGGGCATGGTGAAGCTTTCTTT; CDR3: CASSRDRGHGEAFF
D: TRBD1; size: NA; V: TRBV5-1; J: TRBJ2-1; DNA: TGCGCCAGCAGCCCGGGCCGGGACAGGGGACAAACCCCAAACAATGAGCAGTTCTTC; CDR3: CASSPGRDRGQTPNNEQFF
D: NA; size: many; V: TRBV5-1; J: TRBJ2-2; DNA: TGCGCCAGCACCAATGCCCACTCAGGCACCGGGGAGCTGTTTTTT; CDR3: CASTNAHSGTGELFF
D: TRBD2; size: many; V: TRBV20-1; J: TRBJ2-7; DNA: TGCAGTGCTCGAGGCTCCGGGACTAGGACTTCCTACGAGCAGTACTTC; CDR3: CSARGSGTRTSYEQYF
D: NA; size: many; V: TRBV12-3/TRBV12-4; J: TRBJ2-3; DNA: TGTGCCAGCAGCTCCGGTCGTTTGCGGCCAGATACGCAGTATTTT; CDR3: CASSSGRLRPDTQYF
D: TRBD1; size: many; V: TRBV7-2; J: TRBJ1-5; DNA: TGTGCCAGCAGCTTAAGCTCGGGACAGATGCTTCAGCCCCAGCATTTT; CDR3: CASSLSSGQMLQPQHF
D: NA; size: NA; V: TRBV5-1; J: TRBJ2-4; DNA: TGCGCCAGCAGCTCGCTAGAACCCCAAAACATGCAGTACTTC; CDR3: CASSSLEPQNMQYF
D: NA; size: NA; V: TRBV7-9; J: TRBJ1-1; DNA: TGTGCCAGCAGCTCTCAGGGCCCCGACACTGAAGCTTTCTTT; CDR3: CASSSQGPDTEAFF